This TCR beta chain was profiled in a study of T and B cells in COVID-19 patients. Blood genomic DNA input for TRB amplification was roughly 250-550 ng. The CDR3 has 15 amino acids. CDR1 and CDR2 (germline): KGHDR, SFDVKD. Trimming took 6 bases from V and 0 from J, leaving 10 bases between them. TRB rearrangements were amplified by multiplex PCR with BIOMED2 TRB-A/B primers. TCRdb processed the multiplex PCR reads anew with MiXCR; each CDR3 protein has one entry. The profile shows roughly 15,000 distinct CDR3 sequences, roughly 28% of them singletons. The rearrangement uses TRBV24-1 and TRBJ1-4; D may be TRBD1 (5 bases). Sequenced sample: blood. The sequence was obtained from a human donor who had recovered from COVID-19. DNA for the CDR3: TGTGCCACCAGTCCCGGGGCTGCAACTAATGAAAAACTGTTTTTT. This translates into CATSPGAATNEKLFF.